Below are 26 T cell receptor beta chains sequenced from a single sample in a study of technical replicates of blood from a few donors. The table came from immunoSEQ multiplex PCR; TCRdb's copy has only in-frame clones and leaves some out. Seen here are around 58,000 clones, approximately 87% observed once, and the top ten hold 4% to 6.5%. What was sequenced was PBMCs. These receptors were taken from a human donor in good health. Some clones in this sample may be carry-over from other donors' samples.

The V and J genes are TRBV7-3 and TRBJ2-3, with TRBD2 matching 8 bases. The CDR3 contains 17 residues. Germline values: CDR1 SGHTA, CDR2 FQGTGA. The V segment lost 1 base and the J segment 6 bases; nucleotides outside the gene matches: 12. The CDR3 protein is CASSLIGRASKLDTQYF. In nucleotides, the CDR3 is TGTGCCAGCAGCTTAATCGGGAGGGCGTCCAAGTTGGATACGCAGTATTTT. Combining the CDR3 with reference TRBV7-3 and TRBJ2-3 gives the whole variable domain GAGVSQTPSNKVTEKGKYVELRCDPISGHTALYWYRQSLGQGPEFLIYFQGTGAADDSGLPNDRFFAVRPEGSVSTLKIQRTERGDSAVYLCASSLIGRASKLDTQYFGPGTRLTVL.

The rearrangement uses TRBV5-1 and TRBJ1-4; 8 nucleotides line up with TRBD1. V trimming: 5 bases; J trimming: 6 bases; junction bases outside the gene matches: 6. This CDR3 has 14 residues. Germline CDR1 reads SGHRS; CDR2 reads YFSETQ. In DNA, the CDR3 is TGCGCCAGCAGAAGCGGACAGGGTGATGAAAAACTGTTTTTT. Its translation: CASRSGQGDEKLFF. The full variable domain, rest sourced from reference TRBV5-1 and TRBJ1-4, is KAGVTQTPRYLIKTRGQQVTLSCSPISGHRSVSWYQQTPGQGLQFLFEYFSETQRNKGNFPGRFSGRQFSNSRSEMNVSTLELGDSALYLCASRSGQGDEKLFFGSGTQLSVL.

The chain has TRBV5-1 and TRBJ2-3, with 8 positions matching TRBD1. Germline V gene lookup returns CDR1 SGHRS and CDR2 YFSETQ. The CDR3 is 15 amino acids. The J segment lost 1 base and the V segment lost 0 bases, leaving 1 base of the junction unmatched. In DNA, the CDR3 is TGCGCCAGCAGCTTGGGGGACAGGCGCACAGATACGCAGTATTTT. Its protein is CASSLGDRRTDTQYF. The full variable domain, completed using reference TRBV5-1 and TRBJ2-3, is KAGVTQTPRYLIKTRGQQVTLSCSPISGHRSVSWYQQTPGQGLQFLFEYFSETQRNKGNFPGRFSGRQFSNSRSEMNVSTLELGDSALYLCASSLGDRRTDTQYFGPGTRLTVL.

J is TRBJ1-2 and V is TRBV6-5; 9 positions match TRBD1. V gave up 6 bases and J gave up 2 bases; unmatched junction bases: 4. Germline CDR1 is MNHEY and CDR2 is SVGAGI. This CDR3 has 14 amino acids. CDR3 sequence: CASRNRGLNYGYTF. The CDR3 DNA is TGTGCCAGCAGAAACAGGGGGCTCAACTATGGCTACACCTTC.

The J gene is TRBJ1-5, the V gene TRBV11-2; 9 bases map to TRBD1. V lost 3 bases and J lost 1; bases outside the gene matches: 1. Germline CDR1 is SGHAT and CDR2 is FQNNGV. The CDR3 is 15 residues long. The DNA of the CDR3 is TGTGCCAGCAGCTTCGGGACAGGGAGCAATCAGCCCCAGCATTTT. Translating it yields CASSFGTGSNQPQHF.

V gene TRBV19 combines with J gene TRBJ1-5, with D uncertain. Germline V gene data show CDR1 as LNHDA and CDR2 as SQIVND (reference sequence). V was cut by 3 bases and J by 0 bases, with 9 bases left in between. The CDR3 has 15 residues. CDR3 loop: CASSIWHHSNQPQHF. The DNA of the CDR3 is TGTGCCAGTAGTATCTGGCACCATAGCAATCAGCCCCAGCATTTT.

This chain links TRBV25-1 with TRBJ1-1, with D possibly matching TRBD1 (5 bases). Germline CDR1 and CDR2: MGHDK and SYGVNS. Trimming cost V 0 bases and J 4 bases, with 9 bases left between them. The CDR3 length is 14 residues. CDR3 loop: CASSEYWQGTEAFF. Written as DNA, the CDR3 is TGTGCCAGCAGTGAATACTGGCAGGGCACTGAAGCTTTCTTT.

The chain is built from TRBV5-6 and TRBJ2-7, with 8 positions matching TRBD1. After removal of 0 bases from V and 7 bases from J, the junction contained 6 bases not matched to a gene. Germline V CDR1 and CDR2: SGHDT, YYEEEE. The length of the CDR3 is 14 residues. CDR3 nucleotides: TGTGCCAGCAGCTTGGGGCAGGGGGCGAGGGAGCAGTACTTC. Translated: CASSLGQGAREQYF. The variable domain in full, completed from reference TRBV5-6 and TRBJ2-7, reads DAGVTQSPTHLIKTRGQQVTLRCSPKSGHDTVSWYQQALGQGPQFIFQYYEEEERQRGNFPDRFSGHQFPNYSSELNVNALLLGDSALYLCASSLGQGAREQYFGPGTRLTVT.

The chain is built from TRBV4-3 and TRBJ1-4, with D tentatively TRBD1 (5 bases). Germline lookup yields CDR1 LGHNA and CDR2 YSLEER. V lost 4 bases and J 7 bases, leaving 10 bases between the germline ends. This CDR3 region has 13 residues. CDR3 in amino acids: CASSRGDREKLFF. The CDR3 DNA is TGCGCCAGCAGCCGGGGCGACCGTGAAAAACTGTTTTTT.

The CDR3: CASSLVVPGNTEAFF. For the CDR3, the DNA is TGTGCCAGCAGCTTAGTAGTACCGGGGAACACTGAAGCTTTCTTT. This chain joins TRBV11-2 and TRBJ1-1; D is unresolved. Germline V gives CDR1 SGHAT, CDR2 FQNNGV. Deletions cut 1 base from V and 1 base from J, with 10 bases between. The CDR3 contains 15 residues. The full variable domain, its missing parts supplied by reference TRBV11-2 and TRBJ1-1, is EAGVAQSPRYKIIEKRQSVAFWCNPISGHATLYWYQQILGQGPKLLIQFQNNGVVDDSQLPKDRFSAERLKGVDSTLKIQPAKLEDSAVYLCASSLVVPGNTEAFFGQGTRLTVV.

This chain uses TRBV2 with TRBJ2-3; 11 bases match TRBD2. Germline V gene lookup returns CDR1 SNHLY and CDR2 FYNNEI. The CDR3 sequence is 17 residues long. V lost 3 bases and J lost 5; bases outside the gene matches: 10. The CDR3 DNA sequence: TGTGCCAGCAGTGATAACCCTAGCGGGAGGTTTAAAGATACGCAGTATTTT. Translated: CASSDNPSGRFKDTQYF.

V and J are TRBV6-1 and TRBJ1-1; D possibly corresponds to TRBD1 (5 bases). V was cut by 6 bases and J by 2 bases, with 10 bases left in between. This CDR3 contains 13 residues. Germline V gene sequence: CDR1 MNHNS, CDR2 SASEGT. Here the CDR3 reads CASSQGLNTEAFF. The CDR3 DNA reads TGTGCCAGCAGCCAGGGATTAAACACTGAAGCTTTCTTT.

The genes are TRBV7-2 and TRBJ1-2, with 10 bases matching TRBD1. In germline, CDR1 is SGHTA, CDR2 FQGNSA. This CDR3 is built from 13 residues. Trimming at V came to 8 bases and at J to 4 bases, leaving 4 bases not matched to a gene. CDR3 DNA sequence: TGTGCCAGCCCCGGGACAGGGGTCTATGGCTACACCTTC. Amino acids: CASPGTGVYGYTF.

The CDR3 spells CASSPLSGPSNTEAFF. CDR3 coding DNA: TGTGCCAGCTCACCACTGTCAGGGCCTTCGAACACTGAAGCTTTCTTT. The V and J genes are TRBV18 and TRBJ1-1; D perhaps matches TRBD1 (5 bases). The CDR3 consists of 16 residues. CDR1 and CDR2 (germline): KGHSH, LQKENI. The V and J ends lost 1 base and 1 base respectively, with 13 bases between them.

The chain uses TRBV30 and TRBJ2-2; perhaps TRBD1 as D (7 bases). The CDR3 sequence is 15 residues long. Deletions cut 3 bases from V and 5 bases from J, with 16 bases between. Germline CDR1 reads GTSNPN; CDR2 reads SVGIG (reference sequence). CDR3 nucleotides: TGTGCCTGGAGCCACAGGGGACGGGAGACCGGGGAGCTGTTTTTT. Amino acid sequence: CAWSHRGRETGELFF.

This rearrangement joins TRBV10-3 to TRBJ2-7, with D possibly matching TRBD2 (5 bases). Germline V gene lookup returns CDR1 ENHRY and CDR2 SYGVKD. This CDR3 comprises 13 residues. Trimming stripped 10 bases from V and 0 bases from J, with 13 bases between. CDR3 residues: CATLARLSYEQYF. The CDR3 coding sequence is TGTGCCACATTAGCGCGCCTCTCCTACGAGCAGTACTTC.

The V and J genes are TRBV7-9 and TRBJ2-7; D gene unclear. The germline V gene has CDR1 SEHNR and CDR2 FQNEAQ (reference sequence). V lost 1 base and J 3 bases, leaving 13 bases between the germline ends. The CDR3 loop spans 15 amino acids. DNA for the CDR3: TGTGCCAGCAGCTTAGGGCAGGCCAAGGACTACGAGCAGTACTTC. It is translated as CASSLGQAKDYEQYF.

The rearrangement links TRBV5-4 to TRBJ2-3; 9 nucleotides agree with TRBD2. There are 18 residues in the CDR3. Germline V lookup: CDR1 SGHNT, CDR2 YYREEE (reference sequence). Trimming cost V 4 bases and J 3 bases; bases outside gene matches: 15. The CDR3 reads CASSRPAIAGVETDTQYF. The CDR3 DNA reads as TGTGCCAGCAGCCGCCCTGCTATAGCGGGGGTGGAAACAGATACGCAGTATTTT.

This clone appeared once. This chain uses TRBV11-1 with TRBJ2-7; TRBD1 agrees at 9 bases. The ends lost 4 bases at V and 5 bases at J; junction bases unmatched: 6. The CDR3 is 14 residues long. Per the germline V gene, CDR1 is SGHAT and CDR2 is FQDESV (reference sequence). CDR3 amino acids: CASSSRDRDHEQYF. In DNA form, the CDR3 reads TGTGCCAGCAGCTCCCGGGACAGGGACCACGAGCAGTACTTC.

The chain couples TRBV7-9 to TRBJ2-3; D is possibly TRBD1 (6 bases). This CDR3 contains 17 residues. V lost 5 bases to trimming and J lost 0 bases, with 18 bases between them. Looked up from germline, CDR1 is SEHNR and CDR2 is FQNEAQ (reference sequence). The CDR3 region is CASSERQDPFSTDTQYF. Here the CDR3 DNA reads TGTGCCAGCAGCGAACGACAGGACCCCTTTAGCACAGATACGCAGTATTTT.

The chain has TRBV5-6 and TRBJ2-7; TRBD1 agrees at 7 bases. Germline V gene lookup returns CDR1 SGHDT and CDR2 YYEEEE. This CDR3 spans 16 amino acids. The junction had 7 bases not matched to a gene; V was cut back by 1 base and J by 0 bases. The CDR3 is CASSLTGASFSYEQYF. The CDR3 region has the DNA TGTGCCAGCAGCTTGACAGGGGCGAGCTTCTCCTACGAGCAGTACTTC.

CDR3 in DNA: TGTGCCAGCAGTGATTCGGGACTAGCTTCCTACAATGAGCAGTTCTTC. Amino acid sequence: CASSDSGLASYNEQFF. The chain is built from TRBV6-4 and TRBJ2-1; 9 bases agree with TRBD2. J was trimmed by 1 base and V by 3 bases; bases with no gene match: 4. Germline V gene lookup returns CDR1 MRHNA and CDR2 SNTAGT. The CDR3 runs 16 residues.

CDR3: CASSLERAGAQPQHF. For the CDR3, the DNA is TGTGCCAGCAGCTTAGAGAGGGCAGGGGCTCAGCCCCAGCATTTT. The V and J genes are TRBV7-8 and TRBJ1-5, with a possible D match to TRBD1 (6 bases). The CDR3 loop spans 15 amino acids. V was shortened by 1 base and J by 6 bases, with 13 bases between the two germline ends. The germline gives CDR1 SGHVS, CDR2 FQNEAQ.

The chain recombines TRBV4-2 with TRBJ2-5; 7 bases align to TRBD1. Germline V gives CDR1 LGHNA, CDR2 YNFKEQ. Trimming took 1 base from V and 3 from J; bases not matched to a gene: 2. The CDR3 runs 14 residues. CDR3 sequence: CASSQGQGEETQYF. The CDR3 coding sequence is TGTGCCAGCAGCCAAGGACAGGGAGAAGAGACCCAGTACTTC.

V gene TRBV4-1 combines with J gene TRBJ2-3; 11 nucleotides line up with TRBD2. Germline CDR1 is MGHRA and CDR2 is YSYEKL. The CDR3 loop spans 18 amino acids. The J segment lost 2 bases and the V segment lost 1 base, leaving 8 bases of the junction unmatched. CDR3: CASSQGSLAGGFTDTQYF. The CDR3 DNA is TGCGCCAGCAGCCAAGGGTCCCTAGCGGGGGGTTTCACAGATACGCAGTATTTT.

This clone was observed once. CDR3 bases: TGTGCCAGCAGTGATGGACTAGCGGGAGAGGATGAGCAGTTCTTC. Translating it yields CASSDGLAGEDEQFF. The rearrangement uses TRBV25-1 and TRBJ2-1; 13 bases are a match to TRBD2. The length of the CDR3 is 15 residues. With V trimmed by 3 bases and J by 8 bases, 4 bases remained unmatched. Germline-derived CDR1 and CDR2 are MGHDK and SYGVNS. The whole variable domain, remainder taken from reference TRBV25-1 and TRBJ2-1, is EADIYQTPRYLVIGTGKKITLECSQTMGHDKMYWYQQDPGMELHLIHYSYGVNSTEKGDLSSESTVSRIRTEHFPLTLESARPSHTSQYLCASSDGLAGEDEQFFGPGTRLTVL.